A single sample gave rise to the 30 T cell receptor beta chains below, sequenced in a study of beta chain features in type 1 diabetes. The study reverse transcribed the entire isolated RNA, so it sequenced expressed TCRB transcripts. Profiling relied on immunoSEQ multiplex PCR, and the TCRdb table lists in-frame clones only, not all of them. The sample lists around 300,000 clones; approximately 8% were seen once. The sequencing sample was made of central memory CD4+ T cells from blood. The receptors originated from a woman in her late teens or twenties in good health.

Only a few counts were recorded for this clone. At the DNA level, this CDR3 is encoded by other sequences in the same sample as well. The chain combines TRBV30 with TRBJ1-5, with D unresolved. This CDR3 spans 13 amino acids. From germline, CDR1 is GTSNPN and CDR2 SVGIG (reference sequence). The V gene lost 1 base and the J gene lost 4 bases, with 8 bases spanning the gap. The CDR3: CAWSAGGNQPQHF. The DNA of the CDR3 is TGTGCCTGGAGTGCCGGTGGGAATCAGCCCCAGCATTTT.

The chain is built from TRBV4-1 and TRBJ1-2; the D gene is possibly TRBD1 (5 bases). CDR3 length: 17 amino acids. Trimming shortened V by 1 base and J by 0 bases, and 15 bases separated the two germline ends. Germline CDR1 and CDR2: MGHRA and YSYEKL. The CDR3 protein is CASSQGPTGTSNYGYTF. The CDR3, as DNA: TGCGCCAGCAGCCAAGGGCCCACAGGTACCTCTAACTATGGCTACACCTTC.

This clone was observed a few times. This rearrangement joins TRBV14 to TRBJ1-2; 7 bases agree with TRBD1. The CDR3 loop spans 12 amino acids. Germline assignment: CDR1 SGHDN and CDR2 FVKESK. V trimming: 5 bases; J trimming: 9 bases; junction bases outside the gene matches: 6. The CDR3 loop reads CASSLTGLRYTF. CDR3 in DNA: TGTGCCAGCAGCTTGACAGGGCTGCGCTACACCTTC. Together with reference TRBV14 and TRBJ1-2, the CDR3 gives the full variable domain: EAGVTQFPSHSVIEKGQTVTLRCDPISGHDNLYWYRRVMGKEIKFLLHFVKESKQDESGMPNNRFLAERTGGTYSTLKVQPAELEDSGVYFCASSLTGLRYTFGSGTRLTVV.

At least ten counts were recorded for this clone. This CDR3 reads CASSELGEQFF. The CDR3 DNA follows: TGTGCCAGCAGTGAGCTGGGTGAGCAGTTCTTC. The V call is TRBV9, the J call TRBJ2-1; D is uncertain. Germline CDR1 SGDLS, CDR2 YYNGEE. Trimming stripped 5 bases from V and 9 bases from J, with 9 bases between. The CDR3 runs to 11 residues.

In this sample, this clone turned up many times. This rearrangement joins TRBV7-2 to TRBJ2-3; 7 bases fit TRBD1. The junction had 0 bases not matched to a gene; V was cut back by 1 base and J by 2 bases. The CDR3 is made up of 14 amino acids. Germline V CDR1 and CDR2: SGHTA, FQGNSA. The CDR3 is CASSLEGATDTQYF. DNA of the CDR3: TGTGCCAGCAGCTTAGAGGGGGCCACAGATACGCAGTATTTT.

The gene calls are TRBV7-2 and TRBJ1-1; TRBD1 agrees at 7 bases. The germline CDR1 and CDR2 sequences are SGHTA and FQGNSA. With 5 bases clipped from V and 8 bases from J, the junction kept 8 bases outside the gene matches. The CDR3 extends over 13 amino acids. The CDR3 sequence: CASSDGQVLEAFF. The CDR3 nucleotides are TGTGCCAGCAGCGATGGACAGGTTTTGGAAGCTTTCTTT. Full variable domain (missing parts from reference TRBV7-2 and TRBJ1-1): GAGVSQSPSNKVTEKGKDVELRCDPISGHTALYWYRQSLGQGLEFLIYFQGNSAPDKSGLPSDRFSAERTGGSVSTLTIQRTQQEDSAVYLCASSDGQVLEAFFGQGTRLTVV.

This clone was counted between two and nine times. The chain combines TRBV28 with TRBJ2-7, with D possibly matching TRBD2 (6 bases). Looked up from germline, CDR1 is MDHEN and CDR2 is SYDVKM. V lost 3 bases and J 4 bases, leaving 7 bases between the germline ends. The CDR3 runs to 12 residues. DNA of the CDR3: TGTGCCAGCAGTTTGGGAGGATACGAGCAGTACGTC. Translation: CASSLGGYEQYV.

This chain connects TRBV5-4 to TRBJ2-1, with D perhaps assigned TRBD1 or TRBD2 (5 bases each). The germline V gene encodes CDR1 SGHNT and CDR2 YYREEE (reference sequence). V lost 4 bases, J lost 9 bases, and 20 bases lay in between. The CDR3 runs 15 residues. The CDR3 is CASSGRDALRSEQFF. The CDR3 DNA reads as TGTGCCAGCAGCGGCCGGGACGCACTTCGCTCTGAGCAGTTCTTC.

This clone appeared many times. V is TRBV29-1 and J is TRBJ2-3; D is undetermined. V was cut by 2 bases and J by 6 bases, with 9 bases left in between. Germline CDR1 SQVTM, CDR2 ANQGSEA. The CDR3 has 12 residues. CDR3 sequence (DNA): TGCAGCGTTGAAAGTGCAGCGGATACGCAGTATTTT. It yields the protein CSVESAADTQYF.

This clone has at least ten counts. The genes are TRBV7-9 and TRBJ2-6, with 7 nucleotides matching TRBD1. Germline loops: CDR1 SEHNR, CDR2 FQNEAQ (reference sequence). J gave up 7 bases and V 5 bases, and 8 bases lay outside the gene matches. The CDR3 extends over 15 amino acids. CDR3 sequence (DNA): TGTGCCAGCAGCGAACCCGGACAGGCAGCCAACGTCCTGACTTTC. Translating it yields CASSEPGQAANVLTF.

A few counts support this clone. This chain joins TRBV29-1 and TRBJ1-3; no definite D call. Per germline, CDR1 SQVTM and CDR2 ANQGSEA. The CDR3 spans 13 residues. V dropped 6 bases and J dropped 1 base, with 10 bases sitting between them. This CDR3 reads CSVADYSGNTIYF. CDR3 nucleotide sequence: TGCAGCGTGGCGGACTATTCTGGAAACACCATATATTTT. Drawing the rest from reference TRBV29-1 and TRBJ1-3, the complete variable domain is SAVISQKPSRDICQRGTSLTIQCQVDSQVTMMFWYRQQPGQSLTLIATANQGSEATYESGFVIDKFPISRPNLTFSTLTVSNMSPEDSSIYLCSVADYSGNTIYFGEGSWLTVV.

The chain carries TRBV5-4 and TRBJ2-3; TRBD2 matches at 8 bases. This CDR3 region has 15 residues. Trimming at V came to 4 bases and at J to 2 bases, leaving 6 bases not matched to a gene. CDR1 is SGHNT and CDR2 is YYREEE in the germline V gene (reference sequence). CDR3 amino acids: CASSPYSGTTDTQYF. The CDR3 DNA is TGTGCCAGCAGCCCGTATAGCGGGACCACAGATACGCAGTATTTT.

Ten or more counts support this clone. The rearrangement uses TRBV7-9 and TRBJ1-2, with TRBD1 as a possible D gene (6 bases). Between the trimmed V and J ends, which lost 3 bases and 1 base, there was a span of 9 bases. Germline CDR1 reads SEHNR; CDR2 reads FQNEAQ (reference sequence). CDR3 length: 14 amino acids. CDR3 sequence (DNA): TGTGCCAGCAGCTTGAACAGGGATAACTATGGCTACACCTTC. Its protein is CASSLNRDNYGYTF.

This clone has a handful of counts. This chain joins TRBV11-2 and TRBJ1-2, with a tentative D call TRBD1 (5 bases). The CDR3 is 14 amino acids. Trimming removed 0 bases from V and 6 bases from J, with 11 bases in between. CDR1 is SGHAT, CDR2 FQNNGV, per germline. This CDR3 reads CASSLDLLGDGYTF. As DNA, the CDR3 is TGTGCCAGCAGCTTAGATCTGTTAGGGGATGGCTACACCTTC.

As regards this clone: A far larger clone differs by one base, so this is likely a read error. The rearrangement links TRBV5-1 to TRBJ2-1; no definite D call. The germline gives CDR1 SGHRS, CDR2 YFSETQ. The CDR3 totals 15 residues. This CDR3 is CASSLAPGANNGQFF. CDR3 bases: TGCGCCAGCAGCTTGGCGCCAGGAGCCAACAATGGGCAGTTCTTC.

This clone was picked up a small number of times. This chain connects TRBV7-9 to TRBJ1-1; possibly TRBD1 for D (6 bases). CDR3 length: 15 residues. The germline V gene encodes CDR1 SEHNR and CDR2 FQNEAQ (reference sequence). The V end was cut by 5 bases, the J end by 0 bases, with 13 bases between. DNA for the CDR3: TGTGCCAGCAGCCCTCAAGGGGGGTTGAACACTGAAGCTTTCTTT. Its translation is CASSPQGGLNTEAFF. The variable domain in full, with the rest retrieved from reference TRBV7-9 and TRBJ1-1, is DTGVSQNPRHKITKRGQNVTFRCDPISEHNRLYWYRQTLGQGPEFLTYFQNEAQLEKSRLLSDRFSAERPKGSFSTLEIQRTEQGDSAMYLCASSPQGGLNTEAFFGQGTRLTVV.

The chain carries TRBV6-6 and TRBJ2-4; D is unclear. Germline V gene data show CDR1 as MNHNY and CDR2 as SVGAGI (reference sequence). CDR3 length: 13 amino acids. Trimming pared 4 bases from V and 0 bases from J, leaving 4 bases between. The CDR3 DNA reads as TGTGCCAGCAGTTTAACAGCCAAAAACATTCAGTACTTC. This translates into CASSLTAKNIQYF.

This chain uses TRBV5-1 with TRBJ1-4; TRBD1 matches at 12 bases. Germline CDR1 reads SGHRS; CDR2 reads YFSETQ. The CDR3 loop spans 18 amino acids. The junction had 7 bases not matched to a gene; V was cut back by 0 bases and J by 4 bases. The DNA of the CDR3 is TGCGCCAGCAGCTTGGGGCCGGGACAGGGGGCCCTTAATGAAAAACTGTTTTTT. Translated: CASSLGPGQGALNEKLFF.

In its sample, this clone was seen a few times. The chain carries TRBV11-2 and TRBJ1-5; 7 bases fit TRBD1. Germline values: CDR1 SGHAT, CDR2 FQNNGV. This CDR3 region has 16 residues. V was pared by 3 bases and J by 4 bases, with 9 bases of the junction left unmatched. CDR3 coding DNA: TGTGCCAGCAGCTTCGTAGGGGCAGGGGGGAATCAGCCCCAGCATTTT. Encoded protein: CASSFVGAGGNQPQHF.

This clone appeared many times. This chain connects TRBV28 to TRBJ2-5; D is unclear. V dropped 1 base and J dropped 1 base, with 4 bases sitting between them. Germline assignment: CDR1 MDHEN and CDR2 SYDVKM. The CDR3 is made up of 13 amino acids. For the CDR3, the DNA is TGTGCCAGCAGTTTATCGGGCCAAGAGACCCAGTACTTC. Translated, it gives CASSLSGQETQYF. The whole variable domain, remainder taken from reference TRBV28 and TRBJ2-5, is DVKVTQSSRYLVKRTGEKVFLECVQDMDHENMFWYRQDPGLGLRLIYFSYDVKMKEKGDIPEGYSVSREKKERFSLILESASTNQTSMYLCASSLSGQETQYFGPGTRLLVL.

The CDR3 loop reads CASSLDRESEKLFF. CDR3 DNA: TGTGCCAGCAGTTTGGACAGGGAGTCGGAAAAACTGTTTTTT. The rearrangement joins TRBV2 to TRBJ1-4, with TRBD1 matching 8 bases. Trimming removed 5 bases from V and 8 bases from J; junction bases left unmatched: 7. The germline CDR1 and CDR2 sequences are SNHLY and FYNNEI. The CDR3 consists of 14 residues.

In its sample, this clone was seen a few times. The genes are TRBV4-2 and TRBJ2-6; no reliable D call. The CDR3 is 17 amino acids. V was trimmed by 1 base and J by 0 bases, leaving 10 bases between them. CDR1 is LGHNA and CDR2 is YNFKEQ in the germline V gene. Here the CDR3 DNA reads TGTGCCAGCAGCCAAGGCCTTGCTACCTCTGGGGCCAACGTCCTGACTTTC. Its translation: CASSQGLATSGANVLTF.

A few counts support this clone. This chain connects TRBV7-2 to TRBJ2-7; D might be TRBD1 or TRBD2, each matching 5 bases. Trimming left V 2 bases short and J 8 bases short, with 16 bases between. The CDR3 has 14 amino acids. CDR1 is SGHTA, CDR2 FQGNSA, per germline. CDR3 loop: CASSLRPIEGQQYV. The CDR3 DNA reads as TGTGCCAGCAGCTTACGCCCTATAGAGGGACAGCAGTACGTC.

This clone came up a few times. The chain has TRBV9 and TRBJ2-5; TRBD2 aligns across 9 bases. Germline CDR1 and CDR2: SGDLS and YYNGEE. The CDR3 length is 15 residues. V lost 4 bases and J lost 3; bases outside the gene matches: 7. The CDR3 loop reads CASSSSSGSKETQYF. The CDR3 DNA reads as TGTGCCAGCAGCTCTAGTAGCGGGAGTAAAGAGACCCAGTACTTC.

In its sample, this clone was seen many times. The CDR3 sequence: CASKSGQVRNEQFF. In nucleotides, the CDR3 is TGTGCCAGCAAATCGGGACAGGTTCGAAATGAGCAGTTCTTC. J is TRBJ2-1 and V is TRBV27; TRBD1 matches 8 bases. The ends lost 7 bases at V and 7 bases at J; junction bases unmatched: 9. This CDR3 contains 14 residues. The germline CDR1 and CDR2 sequences are MNHEY and SMNVEV (reference sequence).

The chain uses TRBV27 and TRBJ1-4; D might be TRBD1 (6 bases). This CDR3 region has 15 residues. V gave up 6 bases and J gave up 2 bases, with 13 bases separating them. Germline assignment: CDR1 MNHEY and CDR2 SMNVEV (reference sequence). The CDR3 nucleotides are TGTGCCAGCAGGGTTGGGGGCGTGACTAATGAAAAACTGTTTTTT. Translation gives CASRVGGVTNEKLFF.

This clone has ten or more counts. This sequence joins TRBV23-1 and TRBJ2-7; D unclear. TRBV23-1 has ORF status, its function being uncertain. The V end lost 0 bases, the J end lost 0 bases, and 9 bases lay between the germline ends. This CDR3 is 15 amino acids long. The chain's CDR3 is CASSQSWPLSYEQYV. The CDR3 DNA follows: TGCGCCAGCAGTCAATCTTGGCCACTCTCCTACGAGCAGTACGTC.

The V and J genes are TRBV5-6 and TRBJ2-1; TRBD2 aligns across 7 bases. V lost 1 base, J lost 12 bases, and 16 bases stayed unmatched. CDR1 is SGHDT, CDR2 YYEEEE, per germline. The CDR3 has 16 amino acids. CDR3 sequence reads: CASSLSGGGSLRGQFF. For the CDR3, the DNA is TGTGCCAGCAGCTTGTCGGGGGGAGGATCCCTCCGTGGGCAGTTCTTC.

A few counts support this clone. The chain recombines TRBV28 with TRBJ1-5; D possibly corresponds to TRBD1 (6 bases). CDR3 size: 14 residues. Germline-derived CDR1 and CDR2 are MDHEN and SYDVKM. The V end was cut by 7 bases, the J end by 2 bases, with 12 bases between. CDR3 DNA sequence: TGTGCCAGCACCAGGGGATGGGGCAATCAGCCCCAGCATTTT. Translation: CASTRGWGNQPQHF.

Many counts were recorded for this clone. The same CDR3 also results from other DNA sequences found in this sample. The genes are TRBV7-2 and TRBJ2-1; tentatively, D is TRBD1 or TRBD2 (5 bases each). The CDR3 sequence is 15 residues long. V lost 5 bases and J 3 bases, leaving 14 bases between the germline ends. Germline-derived CDR1 and CDR2 are SGHTA and FQGNSA. Here the CDR3 reads CASSPPGQIYNEQFF. The DNA for the CDR3 is TGTGCCAGCAGCCCGCCGGGGCAGATCTACAATGAGCAGTTCTTC.